These 14 T cell receptor beta chains were all obtained from the same sample, sequenced in a study of control samples from healthy donors and cancer patients. TCRdb's table, derived via immunoSEQ multiplex PCR, lists solely in-frame clones and lacks some. The sample holds over 85,000 clones, approximately 84% seen once. Sequenced material: PBMCs. The origin of the receptors is a man aged 65 to 79 with lung cancer.

The CDR3 sequence is CAWSPRGASYEQYF. For the CDR3, the DNA is TGTGCCTGGAGTCCTCGAGGTGCCTCCTACGAGCAGTACTTC. The chain uses TRBV30 and TRBJ2-7; D remains unclear. CDR1 is GTSNPN and CDR2 is SVGIG in the germline V gene (reference sequence). The V end was cut by 2 bases, the J end by 0 bases, with 11 bases between. The CDR3 spans 14 residues.

This chain links TRBV28 with TRBJ2-5, with 7 nucleotides matching TRBD2. Losses at the gene ends were 2 bases for V and 2 bases for J; bases not matched to a gene: 5. This CDR3 is 15 amino acids long. Germline CDR1 reads MDHEN; CDR2 reads SYDVKM. The CDR3 here is CASSLGLGRQETQYF. The CDR3 DNA reads as TGTGCCAGCAGTTTAGGACTAGGGAGGCAAGAGACCCAGTACTTC.

The rearrangement joins TRBV9 to TRBJ1-1, with TRBD1 identical over 12 bases. CDR1 and CDR2 (germline): SGDLS, YYNGEE. V lost 3 bases and J lost 2; bases outside the gene matches: 5. The length of the CDR3 is 16 residues. The CDR3 DNA reads TGTGCCAGCAGCGGCGGGACAGGGGGCTACAACACTGAAGCTTTCTTT. Translated: CASSGGTGGYNTEAFF.

The chain combines TRBV14 with TRBJ2-7, with 7 bases matching TRBD1. Per the germline V gene, CDR1 is SGHDN and CDR2 is FVKESK. The CDR3 sequence is 16 residues long. V shed 3 bases, J shed 0 bases, and the junction held 8 bases outside the gene matches. The CDR3: CASSQLRPGGSYEQYF. The CDR3 nucleotides are TGTGCCAGCAGCCAGCTGAGGCCAGGGGGCTCCTACGAGCAGTACTTC.

The chain employs TRBV6-5 and TRBJ2-7, with 11 bases matching TRBD2. V was pared by 6 bases and J by 2 bases, with 3 bases of the junction left unmatched. Germline loops: CDR1 MNHEY, CDR2 SVGAGI. The CDR3 has 14 amino acids. The DNA of the CDR3 is TGTGCCAGCAGAGTTAGCGGGGGGGCCTACGAGCAGTACTTC. Translated, it gives CASRVSGGAYEQYF.

In DNA form, the CDR3 reads TGTGCCAGCAGTTTCTCCGGGCCGGAGACCCAGTACTTC. Protein sequence: CASSFSGPETQYF. This chain connects TRBV27 to TRBJ2-5; D is undetermined. This CDR3 comprises 13 residues. The V gene lost 3 bases and the J gene lost 5 bases, with 10 bases spanning the gap. Germline V gene lookup returns CDR1 MNHEY and CDR2 SMNVEV (reference sequence).

Concerning this clone: The germline gene is not matched at one end of the junction; a read error may be the cause. This sequence joins TRBV28 and TRBJ2-2; D remains ambiguous. The CDR3 has 12 amino acids. Germline-derived CDR1 and CDR2 are MDHEN and SYDVKM. CDR3 nucleotides: TGTGCCAGCAGTTCAAACATCGGGGAGCTGTTTTTT. Its protein is CASSSNIGELFF.

The chain combines TRBV2 with TRBJ1-5; a weak D match, TRBD1 (6 bases). The CDR3 runs 17 residues. Trimming removed 4 bases at V and 0 bases at J, with 16 bases between. The germline gives CDR1 SNHLY, CDR2 FYNNEI. CDR3 amino acids: CASSGDGTYYSNQPQHF. As DNA, the CDR3 is TGTGCCAGCAGTGGGGACGGGACATACTATAGCAATCAGCCCCAGCATTTT.

The genes are TRBV4-1 and TRBJ2-2, with no clear D. The CDR3 contains 15 residues. The germline CDR1 and CDR2 sequences are MGHRA and YSYEKL. Between the trimmed V and J ends, which lost 2 bases and 3 bases, there was a span of 10 bases. The CDR3 loop is CASSQPELDTGELFF. The CDR3, as DNA: TGCGCCAGCAGCCAACCAGAGCTGGACACCGGGGAGCTGTTTTTT.

J is TRBJ2-3 and V is TRBV7-9; D gene ambiguous. The CDR3 extends over 15 amino acids. Trimming left V 5 bases short and J 6 bases short, with 18 bases between. From germline, CDR1 is SEHNR and CDR2 FQNEAQ (reference sequence). The CDR3 DNA sequence: TGTGCCAGCAGCAAGCCGGGTCCCCGTGGGGATACGCAGTATTTT. Translating gives CASSKPGPRGDTQYF.

This chain connects TRBV5-1 to TRBJ1-4; D remains ambiguous. This CDR3 spans 13 amino acids. Germline CDR1 reads SGHRS; CDR2 reads YFSETQ. V dropped 4 bases and J dropped 5 bases, with 9 bases sitting between them. The DNA for the CDR3 is TGCGCCAGCAGCCCCGGGGTGAATGAAAAACTGTTTTTT. Translated: CASSPGVNEKLFF.

This clone occurred many times. In the same sample, other DNA sequences code for this CDR3. The gene calls are TRBV29-1 and TRBJ2-3; D remains ambiguous. CDR3 length: 11 residues. V was clipped by 3 bases and J by 8 bases, with 9 bases between them. Looked up from germline, CDR1 is SQVTM and CDR2 is ANQGSEA. The CDR3: CSVEWGGTQYF. Here the CDR3 DNA reads TGCAGCGTTGAGTGGGGTGGTACGCAGTATTTT.

CDR3 in DNA: TGTGCCTGGAGTGTAGGAGAAGGGTACGAGGAAAAACTGTTTTTT. It is translated as CAWSVGEGYEEKLFF. The rearrangement uses TRBV30 and TRBJ1-4; D not certain. V lost 0 bases and J 8 bases, leaving 16 bases between the germline ends. This CDR3 comprises 15 residues. Germline CDR1 and CDR2: GTSNPN and SVGIG (reference sequence). Full variable domain (missing parts from reference TRBV30 and TRBJ1-4): SQTIHQWPATLVQPVGSPLSLECTVEGTSNPNLYWYRQAAGRGLQLLFYSVGIGQISSEVPQNLSASRPQDRQFILSSKKLLLSDSGFYLCAWSVGEGYEEKLFFGSGTQLSVL.

This chain links TRBV4-1 with TRBJ2-7, with D perhaps TRBD1 or TRBD2 (5 bases each). This CDR3 is 13 amino acids long. V lost 1 base to trimming and J lost 6 bases, with 10 bases between them. Germline assignment: CDR1 MGHRA and CDR2 YSYEKL. The CDR3 spells CASSQAGLSEQYF. The CDR3 bases are TGCGCCAGCAGCCAAGCGGGGCTGAGCGAGCAGTACTTC.